The subject of this entry is one T cell receptor beta chain. Its antigen is not known. This sample stems from a study of cytomegalovirus exposure and HLA in healthy donors. General observations from the study: CMV antigen specificity of a few CMV-associated chains was confirmed in vitro. Common viral pathogens seemed to be connected with several of the most significant clusters, according to a later analysis.

The CDR3 is 13 amino acids. J gave up 7 bases and V 4 bases, and 9 bases lay outside the gene matches. Germline values: CDR1 GTSNPN, CDR2 SVGIG (reference sequence). The PCR ran on 60 Vbeta and 13 Jbeta primers. Profiling relied on immunoSEQ multiplex PCR, and the TCRdb table lists in-frame clones only, not all of them. The repertoire holds 150,000 to 200,000 clones, with around 80% as singletons. The material sequenced was PBMCs. The chain carries TRBV30 and TRBJ2-7, with 8 positions matching TRBD2. This TCR derives from a woman in her thirties or forties in good health and CMV-seronegative. CDR3 DNA: TGTGCCTGGACCCGGGAGGGAGAGGGGGAGCAGTACTTC. This translates into CAWTREGEGEQYF.